Sequencing of this T cell receptor (beta chain) was carried out in a study of blood T cell repertoires in COVID-19. About the research overall: The United States, Italy and Spain provided the acute and convalescent COVID-19 samples. PBMCs, B-cell-depleted T cells, or T cells provided the cDNA or gDNA that made up the material.

V was trimmed by 1 base and J by 7 bases, leaving 14 bases between them. Germline V lookup: CDR1 SEHNR, CDR2 FQNEAQ (reference sequence). This CDR3 spans 16 amino acids. In the original workflow: Amplification of reference gene primers was used by the study to estimate nucleated cell counts. Repertoires were generated with immunoSEQ multiplex PCR, while TCRdb's copy carries only in-frame clones and drops some. The D gene and trimming were derived from the DNA, and the V and J assignments and clone size from that table. The sample contains around 150,000 clones, roughly 86% of which appear only once. The V gene is TRBV7-9, the J gene TRBJ1-6; D remains ambiguous. This clonotype originated in a woman aged 45-65 years with acute COVID-19. Material for sequencing was PBMCs or T cells enriched from blood (not recorded which). For the CDR3, the DNA is TGTGCCAGCAGCTTAGGGGTCGCGCAGGCCAATTCACCCCTCCACTTT. Protein sequence: CASSLGVAQANSPLHF.